By share, the clone carrying this TCR beta chain ranks as medium-sized (0.01 to 0.1%). Antigen specificity is unknown. This specimen belongs to a study of STAT3 mutations in large granular lymphocyte leukemia. General observations from the study: In T-cell large granular lymphocyte leukemia, about half of patients showed multiple immunodominant subclonotypes. Clonal expansion was inferred from other time points because no sample existed at each clone's first appearance.

Generated by immunoSEQ multiplex PCR, the TCRdb table keeps only in-frame clones and is missing some. The sample lists some 2,400 clones; 50% to 60% were seen once. The CDR3 is 14 amino acids. Per the germline V gene, CDR1 is MGHRA and CDR2 is YSYEKL. Between the trimmed V and J ends, which lost 3 bases and 4 bases, there was a span of 13 bases. The chain joins TRBV4-1 to TRBJ2-7, with D possibly being TRBD1 (6 bases). Sequences were obtained from peripheral blood mononuclear cells. The TCR was taken from a man aged 60 to 69 with T-cell large granular lymphocyte leukemia. Some clones in this sample may be carry-over from other donors' samples. In nucleotides, the CDR3 is TGCGCCAGCAGCCAGACGACAGGTTCATACGAGCAGTACTTC. Residues: CASSQTTGSYEQYF.